The clone carrying this T cell receptor (beta chain) was observed at least ten times. Its antigen is currently unknown. This sample was included in a study of metastatic and nonmetastatic thyroid tumors. About the research overall: Patients with malignant and benign thyroid disease provided blood and tumor or nodule tissue, whose repertoires were compared.

Study-level findings and limits: Relative to benign nodules, malignant thyroid tumors were reportedly characterized by significantly elevated TCR beta diversity in blood and tumor.

All patients reached thyroid surgery having received no treatment beforehand. Original methodology: Differences in CDR3 between clinicopathological groups were drawn on to build a classifier intended to discriminate distant-metastatic papillary thyroid cancer patients. From the PCR reads, TCRdb re-called clones with MiXCR. The V and J calls and clone size are TCRdb's, not the authors'. The sample shows about 20,000 clones, 31% of them seen only once. The V gene lost 4 bases and the J gene lost 4 bases, with 15 bases spanning the gap. Germline loops: CDR1 SGDLS, CDR2 YYNGEE. This CDR3 contains 15 residues.

This sequence joins TRBV9 and TRBJ1-3; D possibly corresponds to TRBD1 (5 bases). This TCR came from a female donor with papillary thyroid cancer or a benign thyroid nodule (not recorded which). Some clones in this sample may be carry-over from other donors' samples. The specimen was blood. The CDR3 sequence: CASSITGTSGNTIYF. The CDR3 nucleotides read TGTGCCAGCAGCATTACCGGGACGTCCGGAAACACCATATATTTT.